These T cell receptor beta chains were read from a single sample in a study of blood T cell repertoires in COVID-19. The table came from immunoSEQ multiplex PCR; TCRdb's copy has only in-frame clones and leaves some out. The repertoire has approximately 390,000 clones, almost 90% of them found once; the top ten carry about 6.8%. Material: peripheral blood. The receptor set was obtained from a man aged 18 to 29 with active or convalescent COVID-19. CDR3s include the opening cysteine and the closing phenylalanine or tryptophan. A clone size is listed for some rows: how often the clone was seen (once, few, many), or a class if it is expanded.

abundance | v_gene | CDR3aa
- | TRBV29-1 | CSVEGASGPSNIQYF
- | TRBV6-4 | CASGYGLATYEQYF
once | TRBV2 | CASRPDRVSGNTIYF
- | TRBV18 | CASSLSQVLNTEAFF
- | TRBV4-2 | CASRTGGGTGELFF
- | TRBV7-8 | CASSARDRIGNTIYF
- | TRBV7-2 | CASRGLSPDEQYF
- | TRBV28 | CAILPSGSSGYGYTF
few | TRBV4-3 | CASSQDTGEQETQYF
- | TRBV2 | CASSQDRGLLPLHF
- | TRBV30 | CAWSGGTSGSETQYF
- | TRBV6-5 | CASRKTSNEKLFF
- | TRBV18 | CASSPLTGMDEKLFF
- | TRBV24-1 | CATSDFGQIGNEQFF
- | TRBV7-3 | CASSLAGGWDTQYF
- | TRBV7-9 | CASGGNEGTNEKLFF
- | TRBV19 | CASSTVRVEGLAYEQYF
- | TRBV28 | CASRSNRGLNTGELFF
- | TRBV11-3 | CASSGRTAGEDTQYF
- | TRBV5-1 | CASSSGESYEQYF
- | TRBV15 | CATSSTGTGGGGIRYGYTF
- | TRBV5-1 | CASSSTGNTEAFF
- | TRBV5-1 | CASSFGQGNTDTQYF
- | TRBV5-1 | CASSSYSGSGNTIYF
once | TRBV5-8 | CASSVNTGAYSNQPQHF
- | TRBV18 | CASSPSQGALETQYF
- | TRBV28 | CASSLETPTEAFF
- | TRBV10-3 | CAISEKGSGRAGQFF
- | TRBV5-1 | CASSILGLPDNYGYTF
- | TRBV5-1 | CASSRGIQETQYF
- | TRBV5-1 | CASSLPSSGSWDEQFF